This T cell receptor (beta chain) was recovered during a study of T cell repertoires in cytomegalovirus infection (dated by TCRdb to the late 2010s). Regarding the research as a whole: The peptide stimulations were aimed at well-studied HLA-B-restricted epitopes as well as recently identified HLA-C-restricted CMV epitopes, whose presentation resists viral immunomodulation. The HLA type of each donor mattered for the analysis, because public TCR beta signatures pointed to carriage of CMV infection along with the matching HLA type. Here is what the overall study found, with its caveats: The ex vivo response was dominated by HLA-C-restricted CMV-specific TCR beta clonotypes, which also provided the single most frequent clonotype in two of eight donors. Carriers of CMV infection plus the relevant HLA type were discriminated by the cumulative frequency of public TCR beta family members in the study cohort and in an independent approximately 350-donor cohort.

The CDR3 runs 12 amino acids, cysteine and phenylalanine included. The entry retains the CDR3 DNA only, 36 bases that are in frame from base 1. CDR1 MNHNS and CDR2 SASEGT were looked up in the germline V gene. Relative to germline, V is 6 bases shorter and J is 5 bases shorter, with 10 bases between their ends. The treatment or condition label, as the study defines it: in vitro stimulation with specific CMV peptide epitopes to enrich CMV-specific T cells. Sequencer: Illumina HiSeq 1500. The public reads were run again by TCRdb, first through fastp at Q25 and then through MiXCR, and only productive beta chains were kept. Here each entry gathers all rows of one CDR3 protein and keeps the most common genes and DNA. The sample profile shows about 700,000 distinct CDR3 sequences; roughly 36% of them were found once. The top ten clonotypes cover 18% of the sample. This clonotype has a handful of counts. No antigen is known for it. Per-nucleotide qualities are absent, and no much larger clonotype sits a single base away.

Sample: cultured PBMCs, taken from culture after CMV antigen stimulation. This clonotype originated in a human donor in good health (CMV status not recorded). Some clones in this sample may be carry-over from other donors' samples. The chain is made from TRBV6-1 and TRBJ2-5; no D gene can be assigned with confidence. The CDR3 here reads CASSLTWETQYF. The DNA reads as follows: TGTGCCAGCAGCCTTACCTGGGAGACCCAGTACTTC.